Sequencing of this T cell receptor beta chain was carried out in a study of blood T cell repertoires in COVID-19. The protocol was immunoSEQ multiplex PCR, while the TCRdb copy is restricted to in-frame clones and leaves out a portion. In the table there are some 200,000 clones, around 94% of which are singletons. The sample was peripheral blood. This receptor was identified in a man aged 25 to 40 with COVID-19, enrolled during active disease.

The CDR3 sequence: CASSGPIAGRHNEQFF. CDR3 coding DNA: TGTGCCAGCAGCGGCCCTATAGCGGGGAGGCACAATGAGCAGTTCTTC. The rearrangement joins TRBV9 to TRBJ2-1; 8 nucleotides agree with TRBD2. The trim removed 3 bases at V and 5 bases at J, leaving 10 bases unmatched. The V gene's germline CDR1 is SGDLS and CDR2 YYNGEE. The CDR3 loop spans 16 amino acids.